Listed here are 26 T cell receptor beta chains from one sample, sequenced in a study of cytomegalovirus exposure and HLA in healthy donors. With 60 Vbeta and 13 Jbeta primers, the PCR was carried out. Some clones are missing from TCRdb's copy, which holds only in-frame ones; the method was immunoSEQ multiplex PCR. Altogether 150,000 or so clones are present, 65% to 80% being singletons, with the ten largest covering around 7%. The sequencing sample was made of PBMCs. The receptor set was obtained from a man younger than 40 in good health and CMV-seronegative.

In nucleotides, the CDR3 is TGTGCCAGCAGTTACGACCCGGGTGAGGAGACCCAGTACTTC. This gives the protein CASSYDPGEETQYF. The rearrangement uses TRBV6-5 and TRBJ2-5; no definite D call. CDR1 is MNHEY and CDR2 is SVGAGI in the germline V gene. V shed 2 bases and J shed 5 bases, with 12 bases lying between them. The CDR3 contains 14 residues.

The CDR3 DNA is TGTGCCACCAGCATAAGACGGACAGGGGAAGAGACCCAGTACTTC. Translating gives CATSIRRTGEETQYF. The chain combines TRBV15 with TRBJ2-5; TRBD1 agrees at 9 bases. The germline V gene encodes CDR1 LNHNV and CDR2 YYDKDF (reference sequence). CDR3 length: 15 amino acids. With V trimmed by 4 bases and J by 3 bases, 6 bases remained unmatched.

V usage is TRBV27 and J usage is TRBJ1-3; perhaps TRBD1 as D (6 bases). CDR1 is MNHEY, CDR2 SMNVEV, per germline (reference sequence). CDR3 length: 13 residues. The V and J ends lost 3 bases and 3 bases respectively, with 6 bases between them. This CDR3 reads CASSLDSGNTIYF. CDR3 nucleotides: TGTGCCAGCAGTTTGGACAGTGGAAACACCATATATTTT.

This sequence joins TRBV18 and TRBJ2-7, with 8 bases matching TRBD2. Germline CDR1 is KGHSH and CDR2 is LQKENI. The CDR3 is 13 residues long. V lost 3 bases to trimming and J lost 6 bases; unmatched junction nucleotides: 4. This chain's CDR3 is CASSPLAGGEQYF. CDR3 DNA sequence: TGTGCCAGCTCACCCCTAGCGGGCGGCGAGCAGTACTTC.

As for this clone: This specimen includes other DNA sequences encoding the same CDR3. The chain is built from TRBV6-5 and TRBJ2-1; 11 positions agree with TRBD2. Trimming removed 4 bases from V and 4 bases from J; junction bases left unmatched: 3. Per germline, CDR1 MNHEY and CDR2 SVGAGI. The CDR3 sequence is 15 residues long. The CDR3 DNA follows: TGTGCCAGCAGTTTGACTAGCGGGACGTACAATGAGCAGTTCTTC. Translating gives CASSLTSGTYNEQFF.

The V gene is TRBV19, the J gene TRBJ2-5; D might be TRBD1 (6 bases). The CDR3 is made up of 15 amino acids. Germline lookup yields CDR1 LNHDA and CDR2 SQIVND (reference sequence). The V and J ends lost 3 bases and 2 bases respectively, with 13 bases between them. This CDR3 is CASSIGQLFQETQYF. In DNA, the CDR3 is TGTGCCAGTAGTATCGGACAGCTTTTTCAAGAGACCCAGTACTTC.

The chain is built from TRBV28 and TRBJ2-3; TRBD2 aligns across 7 bases. The trim removed 5 bases at V and 5 bases at J, leaving 16 bases unmatched. The CDR3 loop spans 17 amino acids. Per germline, CDR1 MDHEN and CDR2 SYDVKM. The CDR3 region has the DNA TGTGCCAGCAGTACTATAACCGGCGGGAGAACTGGAGATACGCAGTATTTT. Encoded protein: CASSTITGGRTGDTQYF.

The chain is built from TRBV11-3 and TRBJ2-7, with 13 bases fitting TRBD2. This CDR3 spans 15 amino acids. In germline, CDR1 is SGHNT, CDR2 YENEEA. Trimming cost V 8 bases and J 5 bases; bases outside gene matches: 9. The CDR3 loop is CASSGGLAGANEQYF. DNA of the CDR3: TGTGCCAGCTCCGGCGGACTAGCGGGAGCAAACGAGCAGTACTTC.

The V and J genes are TRBV4-1 and TRBJ2-5; 10 bases fit TRBD1. The J call may be incorrect, as the DNA end agrees better with TRBJ2-7. From germline, CDR1 is MGHRA and CDR2 YSYEKL. CDR3 size: 15 residues. CDR3 DNA sequence: TGCGCCAGCAGCCGCTTGGACAGGGGGGACTACGAGCAGTACTTC. It encodes CASSRLDRGDYEQYF.

V usage is TRBV7-9 and J usage is TRBJ2-7, with D tentatively TRBD1 (6 bases). From germline, CDR1 is SEHNR and CDR2 FQNEAQ (reference sequence). This CDR3 has 14 residues. Trimming left V 5 bases short and J 7 bases short, with 18 bases between. CDR3 region: CASSQQGMLWEQYF. In nucleotides, the CDR3 is TGTGCCAGCAGCCAACAGGGAATGCTCTGGGAGCAGTACTTC.

This clone was seen a handful of times. The CDR3 sequence: CAWTSKTGSYEQYF. In DNA form, the CDR3 reads TGTGCCTGGACCAGCAAGACAGGTTCCTACGAGCAGTACTTC. The chain joins TRBV30 to TRBJ2-7; TRBD1 might be the D (6 bases). The CDR3 extends over 14 amino acids. Germline loops: CDR1 GTSNPN, CDR2 SVGIG (reference sequence). V was shortened by 4 bases and J by 1 base, with 14 bases between the two germline ends.

J is TRBJ1-1 and V is TRBV5-1, with D possibly being TRBD1 (5 bases). CDR3 length equals 14 residues. V was clipped by 2 bases and J by 4 bases, with 12 bases between them. CDR1 is SGHRS, CDR2 YFSETQ, per germline. The CDR3 sequence: CASSLGLRATEAFF. The DNA of the CDR3 is TGCGCCAGCAGCTTAGGTCTCAGGGCCACTGAAGCTTTCTTT.

The chain joins TRBV2 to TRBJ1-1; TRBD1 aligns across 8 bases. Germline assignment: CDR1 SNHLY and CDR2 FYNNEI. J lost 2 bases, V lost 5 bases, and 7 bases had no gene match. The CDR3 totals 15 residues. The CDR3 loop is CASSFTRGPNTEAFF. The CDR3 DNA reads as TGTGCCAGCAGTTTCACCAGGGGGCCCAACACTGAAGCTTTCTTT.

This chain joins TRBV29-1 and TRBJ2-7; 9 positions match TRBD1. The V segment lost 7 bases and the J segment 2 bases; nucleotides outside the gene matches: 3. The CDR3 contains 12 residues. In germline, CDR1 is SQVTM, CDR2 ANQGSEA. CDR3 sequence (DNA): TGCAGCGGGACAGGGGCCACCTACGAGCAGTACTTC. The encoded protein is CSGTGATYEQYF.

This rearrangement joins TRBV28 to TRBJ2-4; 8 bases align to TRBD1. Losses at the gene ends were 4 bases for V and 8 bases for J; bases not matched to a gene: 13. This CDR3 has 16 residues. Germline V CDR1 and CDR2: MDHEN, SYDVKM. CDR3 sequence reads: CASSSPSQGARYIQYF. CDR3 coding DNA: TGTGCCAGCAGTTCCCCTTCCCAGGGGGCCAGGTACATTCAGTACTTC.

The chain carries TRBV28 and TRBJ1-4; D unresolved. Germline CDR1 reads MDHEN; CDR2 reads SYDVKM. V dropped 7 bases and J dropped 6 bases, with 12 bases sitting between them. The CDR3 length is 13 residues. The CDR3 spells CASKVGEDEKLFF. As DNA, the CDR3 is TGTGCCAGCAAAGTCGGGGAAGATGAAAAACTGTTTTTT.

CDR3 sequence reads: CASGGLRQEQYF. In DNA, the CDR3 is TGTGCCAGCGGGGGACTCCGCCAAGAGCAGTACTTC. This sequence joins TRBV27 and TRBJ2-7; possibly TRBD2 for D (6 bases). V lost 8 bases and J 7 bases, leaving 15 bases between the germline ends. The CDR3 sequence is 12 residues long. Germline V gene sequence: CDR1 MNHEY, CDR2 SMNVEV (reference sequence).

The chain combines TRBV19 with TRBJ1-2, with 10 positions matching TRBD1. The germline V gene has CDR1 LNHDA and CDR2 SQIVND (reference sequence). The CDR3 extends over 14 amino acids. With V trimmed by 5 bases and J by 8 bases, 8 bases remained unmatched. The CDR3 sequence is CASSPVGTGDGYTF. CDR3 nucleotide sequence: TGTGCCAGTAGTCCGGTAGGGACAGGGGACGGCTACACCTTC.

This clone was picked up one time. The J gene is TRBJ2-7, the V gene TRBV29-1; possibly TRBD1 for D (6 bases). This CDR3 spans 12 amino acids. From germline, CDR1 is SQVTM and CDR2 ANQGSEA. V gave up 4 bases and J gave up 5 bases, with 12 bases separating them. The CDR3 nucleotides are TGCAGCGTTGTAGGGGGTTCCCACGAGCAGTACTTC. Protein: CSVVGGSHEQYF.

The J gene is TRBJ2-5, the V gene TRBV28, with TRBD1 as a possible D gene (5 bases). The end of the DNA is better explained by TRBJ2-7, so the J call may be wrong. Germline CDR1 is MDHEN and CDR2 is SYDVKM. The CDR3 extends over 12 amino acids. CDR3 sequence: CASKGRAYEQYF. For the CDR3, the DNA is TGTGCCAGCAAAGGCAGGGCCTACGAGCAGTACTTC.

This sequence joins TRBV6-5 and TRBJ2-4; 7 positions match TRBD2. The J segment lost 1 base and the V segment lost 4 bases, leaving 1 base of the junction unmatched. Germline values: CDR1 MNHEY, CDR2 SVGAGI. The CDR3 runs to 14 residues. CDR3 region: CASSSGRAKNIQYF. DNA of the CDR3: TGTGCCAGCAGTTCCGGGAGGGCCAAAAACATTCAGTACTTC.

The CDR3 loop is CSADEGAEAFF. As DNA, the CDR3 is TGCAGTGCTGACGAGGGGGCTGAAGCTTTCTTT. V gene TRBV20-1 combines with J gene TRBJ1-1, with D perhaps matching TRBD1 (6 bases). Trimming left V 5 bases short and J 6 bases short, with 10 bases between. Germline CDR1 is DFQATT and CDR2 is SNEGSKA (reference sequence). The CDR3 runs to 11 residues.

The chain combines TRBV6-1 with TRBJ1-2, with 8 bases identical to TRBD1. CDR1 is MNHNS, CDR2 SASEGT, per germline. This CDR3 is built from 12 residues. V shed 4 bases and J 8 bases; nucleotides not matched to a gene: 3. The CDR3 sequence: CASSGTGRGYTF. Here the CDR3 DNA reads TGTGCCAGCAGTGGGACAGGGAGAGGCTACACCTTC.

The table lists this clone with a few counts. This chain uses TRBV2 with TRBJ1-1, with D tentatively TRBD1 (6 bases). Trimming stripped 6 bases from V and 1 base from J, with 9 bases between. Germline CDR1 SNHLY, CDR2 FYNNEI. This CDR3 has 13 amino acids. The CDR3 DNA is TGTGCCAGCAGGACGGACAGGAACACTGAAGCTTTCTTT. This translates into CASRTDRNTEAFF.

CDR3 sequence: CASSLLGATDTQYF. In DNA, the CDR3 is TGTGCCAGCAGTTTGCTAGGGGCCACAGATACGCAGTATTTT. The V gene is TRBV28, the J gene TRBJ2-3, with D possibly being TRBD1 (5 bases). CDR1 and CDR2 from the germline V gene are MDHEN and SYDVKM. The CDR3 is 14 residues long. V shed 3 bases and J shed 2 bases, with 9 bases lying between them.

V gene TRBV19 combines with J gene TRBJ2-7; 7 bases map to TRBD1. CDR1 LNHDA and CDR2 SQIVND come from the germline V gene (reference sequence). V lost 6 bases, J lost 2 bases, and 7 bases stayed unmatched. The CDR3 has 14 amino acids. The CDR3 is CASRDREGTYEQYF. The CDR3 bases are TGTGCCAGTAGAGACAGGGAAGGTACCTACGAGCAGTACTTC.